This T cell receptor beta chain is from a study of T cell responses to AZD1222 COVID-19 vaccine (dated by TCRdb to the early 2020s). For the wider study: TCR sequencing was performed for fewer than 250 trial participants, of whom around 200 were given two doses of AZD1222 and around 25 were given two doses of MenACWY control vaccine. Enrollment into the trials was organized by age into subgroups of 18-55, 56-69 and 70-plus years, and those subgroups contained roughly 140, 27 and 60 TCR-sequenced participants, respectively. Overall study outcomes, separate from this receptor: Spike-specific TCR breadth and depth rose significantly after two AZD1222 doses compared with day 0 and with MenACWY recipients. Because no samples from the day 14 peak response were available, repertoires could be characterized only after the peak T cell response. Conclusions about previously exposed vaccinees are limited because only a handful of AZD1222 recipients were SARS-CoV-2 seropositive at baseline. Vaccine-associated CD4 TCRs spanned the whole spike protein, with dominant responses in regions 160-218 and 743-854. Most participants were white British and females outnumbered males, and the authors suggested that clonal diversity may have been underestimated. Epitopes outside the regions mutated in the B.1.351 and B.1.1.7 variants were reportedly recognized by nearly half of the unique spike-specific TCRs. The 56-69-year group was small, and its depth increase did not reach significance, likely because of low power.

With respect to this clone: Which antigen it targets is not known. Qualities for individual bases were not recorded, and no much larger clone is one base off.

The junction shows trimming of 7 bases on V and 5 bases on J, plus 30 bases between the germline ends. The germline V gene sets CDR1 to MDHEN and CDR2 to SYDVKM. The CDR3 goes from the cysteine to the phenylalanine over 19 residues. Only the CDR3 region is kept as DNA, spanning 57 bases read in frame from base 1. The CDR3 regions of human TCRbeta chains were analyzed by immunosequencing. From the authors' description of their analysis: TCRs in the repertoires were compared against a reference library of SARS-CoV-2-specific TCRs that had been generated with the MIRA antigen-specificity platform. Breadth meant the fraction of unique TCRs that were SARS-CoV-2-associated, whereas depth meant the fraction of total T cells that were SARS-CoV-2-associated. Each spike-specific TCR was assigned to its reactive spike region and to a CD4 or CD8 class using the MIRA data. Log10-transformed breadth and depth values were compared by one-way ANOVA with Sidak's multiple comparisons tests. TCRdb holds this immuneACCESS table with in-frame rearrangements only. Some clones are missing; in checked studies, unresolved V genes explain under half, and the rest has no known cause. V and J calls and clone size come straight from that table; D and trimming were deduced from the DNA. This sample holds roughly 100,000 clones; roughly 89% were observed only once. Of the sample, approximately 45% is held by the ten largest clones.

This specimen's time point label, per the study, means: about 28 days (+/-7) after the second vaccine dose. AZD1222 recipients given second doses at about 4 weeks or at about 12 weeks were pooled, since spike-specific TCR depth and breadth were not found to differ between the two schedules. The vaccinee samples were drawn from two UK trials, COV001 and COV002, one of which was a single-blind randomized controlled phase 2/3 trial testing AZD1222 (ChAdOx1 nCoV-19) in healthy adults. Trial participant PBMC samples were collected at day 0 and day 28 after the second dose for TCRbeta chain sequencing. The V gene is TRBV28 and the J gene is TRBJ2-1; the D gene cannot be resolved beyond TRBD1 or TRBD2, each matching 5 bases. The specimen comprised peripheral blood, sampled 28 days after the second AZD1222 dose. The receptor's source is an adult who received the AZD1222 COVID-19 vaccine. The nucleotide sequence reads TGTGCCAGCACCAATTTTGGAAATATAGGGGACCAGCCCCACAATGAGCAGTTCTTC. Its translation is CASTNFGNIGDQPHNEQFF.